The T cell receptor beta chain under discussion was sequenced for a study of a mutant IDH1 vaccine in newly diagnosed glioma (dated by TCRdb to about 2021). Background for the entire study: Of the 25 to 35 patients who were treated, approximately 62% were male and approximately 40% were female, and the mean age was about 40 years. Longitudinal TCRB deep sequencing was done for 25 treated patients, wherever samples were available for exploratory analyses. Peripheral blood samples were drawn at six visits, namely V03 (baseline), V05, V07, V10, V12 and V13. Before enrollment, patients had received standard therapy of radiotherapy alone, temozolomide alone, or radiochemotherapy with temozolomide; most received the combination.

Reading the germline V gene (reference sequence) gives CDR1 SEHNR and CDR2 FQNEAQ. V loses 4 bases at its end and J loses 1 base; junction bases beyond the gene matches: 9. Taken from cysteine to phenylalanine, the CDR3 has 17 residues. The sequence is cut down to CDR3 DNA, 51 bases in frame from base 1. What the time point label conveys for this sample: baseline, week 1 (first vaccination visit). The treatment or condition label here, explained by the study, means: pre-vaccination baseline after standard-of-care therapy. Donors had newly diagnosed WHO grade 3 or 4 IDH1-mutant astrocytomas with loss of nuclear ATRX. The samples were drawn from NOA16, a multicentre, single-arm, open-label phase I trial in Germany that tested a mutant IDH1 peptide vaccine in humans for the first time. For immunogenicity testing, the blood drawn at visit V03 was used as the baseline sample. Genomic DNA for TCRB sequencing was extracted from EDTA blood using the DNeasy Blood and Tissue Kit.

Points the paper makes about the study in general: Availability determined which PBMC samples were chosen for TCRB deep sequencing. The authors stated that sample limitations prevented analyses of patient blood samples from being reproduced. Immune responses induced by the vaccine were seen in roughly 95% of patients across multiple MHC alleles. Pseudoprogression seemed to be unrelated to changes in the top peripheral T cell clonotypes found by TCRB sequencing.

Libraries were constructed by the immunoSEQ multiplex PCR assay. Following the manufacturer's protocol, the hsTCRB Kit was used to amplify rearranged TCR beta chain sequences. An Illumina MiSeq was used to sequence the TCRB libraries. Concerning the study's data processing: The kit vendor's proprietary platform handled demultiplexing, trimming and gene mapping. Sourced from immuneACCESS, this table was stored by TCRdb with only in-frame sequences that have V and J called. A share of the clones is absent; for the studies checked, an unresolved V gene accounts for under half, and the remainder has no known explanation. V, J and clone size reflect that table, while D and trimming were determined from the DNA. The sample contains about 51,000 clones, around 80% of them found a single time. The leading ten clones occupy 1.8% of the sample. To note about this clone: Its antigen has not been determined. Per-base quality was not reported, and no clone a single base away is much larger than it.

The starting material was PBMCs, obtained from a glioma patient treated with radiotherapy, temozolomide or both. The TCR originated in a woman aged 40 to 50 with glioma. The chain is assembled from TRBV7-9 and TRBJ2-1, and TRBD2 matches 8 of the central bases. The bases read TGTGCCAGCAGCTGGTCTTCGCGGGGGGCGTCCTACAATGAGCAGTTCTTC. The resulting protein is CASSWSSRGASYNEQFF.